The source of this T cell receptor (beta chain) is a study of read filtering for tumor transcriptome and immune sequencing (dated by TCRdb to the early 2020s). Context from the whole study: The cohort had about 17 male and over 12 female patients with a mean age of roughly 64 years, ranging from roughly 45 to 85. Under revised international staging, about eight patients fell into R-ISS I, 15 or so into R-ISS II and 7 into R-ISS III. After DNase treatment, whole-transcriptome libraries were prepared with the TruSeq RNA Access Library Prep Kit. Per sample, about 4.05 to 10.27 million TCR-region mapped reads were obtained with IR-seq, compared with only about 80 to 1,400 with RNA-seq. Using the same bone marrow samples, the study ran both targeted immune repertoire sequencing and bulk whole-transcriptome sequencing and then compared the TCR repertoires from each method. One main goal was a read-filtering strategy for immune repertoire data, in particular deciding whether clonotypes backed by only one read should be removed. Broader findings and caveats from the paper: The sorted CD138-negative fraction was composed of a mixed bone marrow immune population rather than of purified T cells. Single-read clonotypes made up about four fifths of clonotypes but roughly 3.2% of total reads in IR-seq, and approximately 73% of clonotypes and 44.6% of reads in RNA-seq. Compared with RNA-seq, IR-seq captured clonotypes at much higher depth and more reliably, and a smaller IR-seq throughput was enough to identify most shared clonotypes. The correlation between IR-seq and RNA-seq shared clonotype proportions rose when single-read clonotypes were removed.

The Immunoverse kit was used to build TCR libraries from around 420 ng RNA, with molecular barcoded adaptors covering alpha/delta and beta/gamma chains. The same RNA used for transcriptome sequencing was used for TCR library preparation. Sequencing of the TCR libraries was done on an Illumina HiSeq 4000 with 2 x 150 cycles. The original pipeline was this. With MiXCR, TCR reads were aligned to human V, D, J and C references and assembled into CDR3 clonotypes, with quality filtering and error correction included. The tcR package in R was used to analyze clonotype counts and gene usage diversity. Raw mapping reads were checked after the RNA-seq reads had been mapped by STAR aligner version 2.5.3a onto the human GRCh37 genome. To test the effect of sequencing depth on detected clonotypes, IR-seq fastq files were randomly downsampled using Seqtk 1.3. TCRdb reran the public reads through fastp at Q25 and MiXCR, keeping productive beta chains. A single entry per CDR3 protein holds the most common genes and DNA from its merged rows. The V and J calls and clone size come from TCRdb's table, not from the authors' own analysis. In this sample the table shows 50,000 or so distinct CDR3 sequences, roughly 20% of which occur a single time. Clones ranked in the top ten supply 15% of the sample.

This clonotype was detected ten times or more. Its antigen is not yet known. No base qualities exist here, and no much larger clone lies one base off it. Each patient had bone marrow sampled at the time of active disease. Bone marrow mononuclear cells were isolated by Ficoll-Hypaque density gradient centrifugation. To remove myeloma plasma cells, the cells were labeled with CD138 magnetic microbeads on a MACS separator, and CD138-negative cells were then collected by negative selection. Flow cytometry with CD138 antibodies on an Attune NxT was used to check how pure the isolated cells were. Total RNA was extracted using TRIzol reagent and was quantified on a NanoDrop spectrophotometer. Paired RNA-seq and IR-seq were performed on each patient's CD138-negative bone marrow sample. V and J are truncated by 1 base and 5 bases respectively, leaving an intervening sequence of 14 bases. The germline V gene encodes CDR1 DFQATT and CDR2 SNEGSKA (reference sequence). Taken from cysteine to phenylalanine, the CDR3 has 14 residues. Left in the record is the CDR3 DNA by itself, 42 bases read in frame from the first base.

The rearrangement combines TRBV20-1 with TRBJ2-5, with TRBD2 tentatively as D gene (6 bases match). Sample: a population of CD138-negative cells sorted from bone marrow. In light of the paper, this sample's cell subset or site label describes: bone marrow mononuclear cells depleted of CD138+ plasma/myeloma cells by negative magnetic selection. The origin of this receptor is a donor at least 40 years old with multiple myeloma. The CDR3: CSARVSGLTETQYF. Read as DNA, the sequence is TGCAGTGCTAGAGTTAGTGGACTAACGGAGACCCAGTACTTC.